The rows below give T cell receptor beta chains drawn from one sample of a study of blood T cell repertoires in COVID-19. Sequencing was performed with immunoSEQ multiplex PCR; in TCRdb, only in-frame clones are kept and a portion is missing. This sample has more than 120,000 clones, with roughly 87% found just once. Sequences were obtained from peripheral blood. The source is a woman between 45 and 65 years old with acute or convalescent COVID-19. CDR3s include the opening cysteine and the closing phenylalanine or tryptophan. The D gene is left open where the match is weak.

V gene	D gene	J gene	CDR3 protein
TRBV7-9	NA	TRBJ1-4	CASSERGQGNEKLFF
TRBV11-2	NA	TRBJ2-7	CASSLARDEQYF
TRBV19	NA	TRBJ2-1	CASSIVPGNEQFF
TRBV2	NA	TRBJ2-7	CASSWTEQYF
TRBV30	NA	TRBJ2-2	CAWSLNTGELFF
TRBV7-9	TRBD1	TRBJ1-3	CASSQTGGFGNTIYF
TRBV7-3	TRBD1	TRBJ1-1	CASSAGGGASEAFF
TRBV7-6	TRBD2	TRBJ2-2	CASSVQEVLAGGLSGELFF
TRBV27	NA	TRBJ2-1	CASRRGTYNEQFF
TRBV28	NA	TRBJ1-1	CASSLPTGEAFF
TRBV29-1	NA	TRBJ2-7	CSVEGQGFYEQYF
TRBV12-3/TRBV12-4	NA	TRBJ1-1	CASRKEGTEAFF
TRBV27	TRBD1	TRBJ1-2	CASKRTGDNYGYTF
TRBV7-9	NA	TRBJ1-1	CASSLQGLNTEAFF
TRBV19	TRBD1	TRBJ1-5	CASSTRSDRRNQPQHF
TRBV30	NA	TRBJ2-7	CAWSTGRVNSEQYF
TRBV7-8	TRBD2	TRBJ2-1	CASSLKSLLAGAMNEQFF
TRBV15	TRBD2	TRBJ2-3	CATSRLAGGPTDTQYF
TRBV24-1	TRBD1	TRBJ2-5	CATSDLEPMQNRGPETQYF
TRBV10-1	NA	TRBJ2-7	CASRTRSGQQYF
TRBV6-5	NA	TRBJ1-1	CASSYRLGVMNTEAFF
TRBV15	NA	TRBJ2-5	CATSRDEGRKTQYF
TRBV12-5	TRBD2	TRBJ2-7	CASGLLISGGTSSYEQYF
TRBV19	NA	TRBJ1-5	CASSRANHQPQHF
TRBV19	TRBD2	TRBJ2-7	CASSIRASGSYEQYF
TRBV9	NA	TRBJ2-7	CASSVEASDSYEQYF
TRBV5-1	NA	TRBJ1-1	CASSAPTGSGTEAFF
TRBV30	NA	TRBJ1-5	CAWSVPTGNQPQHF
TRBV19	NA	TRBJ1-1	CASSLGLLNTEAFF
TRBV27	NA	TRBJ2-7	CASSSWTGSYEQYF
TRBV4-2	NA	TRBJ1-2	CASSSDLPGRGYGYTF
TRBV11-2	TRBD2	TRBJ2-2	CASSLDRGWVAGDTGELFF
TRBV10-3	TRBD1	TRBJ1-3	CAISRTGEGNTIYF
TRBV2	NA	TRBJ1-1	CASSAQMNTEAFF
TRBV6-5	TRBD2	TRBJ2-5	CASSPGLATETQYF
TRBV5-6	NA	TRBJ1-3	CASSLVYRAAGNTIYF
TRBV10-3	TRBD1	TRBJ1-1	CAISEGGADTEAFF
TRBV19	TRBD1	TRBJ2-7	CASSRGQGPEQYF
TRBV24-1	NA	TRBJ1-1	CATSDSSTTRHEAFF
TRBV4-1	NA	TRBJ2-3	CASSQDPSAGMTDTQYF
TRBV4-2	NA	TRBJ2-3	CASSPTSAVGTDTQYF
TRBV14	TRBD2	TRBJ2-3	CASSRDLAGGPTDTQYF
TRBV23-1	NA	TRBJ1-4	CASRSRAGLLFF
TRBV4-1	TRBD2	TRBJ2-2	CASSLRGLADTGELFF
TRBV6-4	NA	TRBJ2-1	CASSDTGTPPSYNEQFF
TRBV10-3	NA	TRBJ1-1	CAISDPHGGGTEAFF